Sequencing of this T cell receptor (beta chain) was carried out in a study of metastatic and nonmetastatic thyroid tumors. The overall study: A comparison of repertoires was made across blood and tumor or nodule tissue from malignant and benign thyroid patients.

Ahead of thyroid surgery, no patient had received treatment of any kind. Relative to its sample, this clone is medium-sized (0.01 to 0.1%). The sample carries other DNA sequences with the same CDR3. The CDR3 extends over 13 amino acids. Trimming took off 4 bases at V and 9 bases at J, with 10 bases between the two ends. As handled by the study authors: Between-group CDR3 differences, defined by clinicopathological status, yielded a distant-metastasis classifier for papillary thyroid cancer. Via MiXCR, TCRdb re-called the PCR reads. The V and J calls shown here were made by TCRdb, not taken from the authors' results. The sample records 9,000 or so clones, over 12% being singletons.

The receptor was isolated from a female donor with papillary thyroid cancer or a benign thyroid nodule (not recorded which). Some clones in this sample may be carry-over from other donors' samples. Sequencing used blood. The chain uses TRBV12-3 or TRBV12-4 and TRBJ1-6; D not resolved. The CDR3, as DNA: TGTGCCAGCAGTTCCCCTCCCCCTTCACCCCTCCACTTT. It specifies CASSSPPPSPLHF.